This is a list of T cell receptor beta chains from one sample in a study of shared clonotypes between healthy human individuals. The assay was immunoSEQ multiplex PCR, and TCRdb's table has in-frame clones only and misses some. The sample holds about 1.1 million clones, roughly 80% seen once. The sequenced sample consisted of memory CD4+ T cells from PBMCs. These TCRs come from a young man in good health. Some clones in this sample may be carry-over from other donors' samples. The CDR3 runs from the conserved cysteine through the conserved F or W. D genes are given only for firm matches. Rows may omit the clone size; those that give it use once, few, many or a size class.

J gene | D gene | CDR3 length | clone size | V gene | CDR3 protein | CDR3 DNA
TRBJ2-7 | TRBD2 | 15 | - | TRBV10-3 | CAIRTSGRASYEQYF | TGTGCCATCAGGACTAGCGGGAGGGCCTCCTACGAGCAGTACTTC
TRBJ2-5 | TRBD1 | 15 | - | TRBV28 | CASSLSGTGDETQYF | TGTGCCAGCAGTTTATCGGGGACAGGGGACGAGACCCAGTACTTC
TRBJ2-7 | TRBD2 | 17 | - | TRBV7-3 | CASPTRKTSGTSYEQYF | TGTGCCAGCCCGACACGGAAAACTAGCGGGACTTCCTACGAGCAGTACTTC
TRBJ1-1 | - | 14 | - | TRBV28 | CASTDPPVNTEAFF | TGTGCCAGCACCGACCCCCCCGTGAACACTGAAGCTTTCTTT
TRBJ2-3 | - | 14 | - | TRBV5-5 | CASSLAGVEDTQYF | TGTGCCAGCAGCTTGGCGGGAGTGGAAGATACGCAGTATTTT
TRBJ1-2 | - | 14 | many | TRBV5-4 | CASSLRAGDYGYTF | TGTGCCAGCAGCTTGAGGGCCGGCGACTATGGCTACACCTTC
TRBJ2-2 | - | 13 | - | TRBV2 | CASSGLLPGELFF | TGTGCCAGCAGTGGCCTCCTTCCCGGGGAGCTGTTTTTT
TRBJ2-1 | TRBD2 | 15 | once | TRBV5-4 | CVVQLAGGSYNEQFF | TGTGTAGTGCAGCTGGCGGGAGGTTCCTACAATGAGCAGTTCTTC
TRBJ1-5 | - | 15 | - | TRBV9 | CASSVDLGAGQPQHF | TGTGCCAGCAGCGTAGACCTCGGGGCGGGCCAGCCCCAGCATTTT
TRBJ2-1 | TRBD1 | 14 | - | TRBV7-3 | CASSSGGGHNEQFF | TGTGCCAGCAGCTCAGGGGGTGGGCATAATGAGCAGTTCTTC
TRBJ1-2 | - | 12 | few | TRBV29-1 | CSVAESGDGYTF | TGCAGCGTTGCTGAGTCAGGGGACGGCTACACCTTC
TRBJ2-3 | - | 14 | - | TRBV11-2 | CASSSIASTDTQYF | TGTGCCAGCAGCTCAATAGCCTCCACAGATACGCAGTATTTT
TRBJ1-2 | - | 13 | - | TRBV5-1 | CASSGQGNYGYTF | TGCGCCAGCAGTGGGCAGGGGAACTATGGCTACACCTTC
TRBJ2-1 | TRBD2 | 14 | - | TRBV6-1 | CASSEALSGTEEFF | TGTGCCAGCAGTGAAGCACTTAGCGGGACTGAAGAGTTCTTC
TRBJ2-7 | - | 16 | few | TRBV12-2 | CASRPEGEYGRYEQYF | TGTGCAAGTCGCCCCGAGGGGGAGTACGGGCGCTACGAGCAGTACTTC
TRBJ2-1 | - | 17 | - | TRBV6-4 | CASSGWGLPLDGNEQFF | TGTGCCAGCAGTGGCTGGGGACTGCCTCTGGACGGAAATGAGCAGTTCTTC
TRBJ2-1 | - | 15 | - | TRBV4-2 | CASSPVVGPYNEQFF | TGTGCCAGCAGCCCAGTAGTAGGGCCCTACAATGAGCAGTTCTTC
TRBJ2-2 | TRBD2 | 15 | - | TRBV7-3 | CASSPRGLGAGELFF | TGTGCCAGCAGCCCGCGGGGACTAGGGGCCGGGGAGCTGTTTTTT
TRBJ2-5 | - | 13 | - | TRBV19 | CASSERLQETQYF | TGTGCCAGTAGTGAACGGTTACAAGAGACCCAGTACTTC
TRBJ2-5 | TRBD2 | 17 | - | TRBV18 | CASSSGTSGRATETQYF | TGTGCCAGCTCATCAGGGACTAGCGGGAGGGCCACAGAGACCCAGTACTTC
TRBJ2-3 | - | 13 | - | TRBV28 | CASSYGTTDTQYF | TGTGCCAGCAGTTACGGAACCACAGATACGCAGTATTTT
TRBJ1-1 | - | 15 | once | TRBV5-4 | CASSQDNRAGTEAFF | TGCGCCAGCAGCCAAGATAACAGGGCAGGCACTGAAGCTTTCTTT
TRBJ2-3 | - | 14 | - | TRBV9 | CASSVQLSTDTQYF | TGTGCCAGCAGCGTTCAATTGAGCACAGATACGCAGTATTTT
TRBJ2-3 | - | 12 | - | TRBV28 | CASSPQANTQYF | TGTGCCAGCAGTCCACAGGCAAATACGCAGTATTTT
TRBJ2-3 | - | 13 | - | TRBV6-5 | CASRDGAEDTQYF | TGTGCCAGCAGGGACGGGGCGGAAGATACGCAGTATTTT
TRBJ2-6 | TRBD1 | 19 | - | TRBV18 | CASSPGDREWRSGANVLTF | TGTGCCAGCTCACCAGGGGACAGGGAATGGCGGTCTGGGGCCAACGTCCTGACTTTC
TRBJ2-1 | - | 17 | - | TRBV5-1 | CASSRGGREGSYNEQFF | TGCGCCAGCAGCCGTGGGGGCAGGGAAGGTTCCTACAATGAGCAGTTCTTC
TRBJ2-3 | - | 13 | - | TRBV9 | CASSVGVPDTQYF | TGTGCCAGCAGCGTAGGGGTCCCAGATACGCAGTATTTT
TRBJ2-7 | TRBD2 | 15 | - | TRBV9 | CASSVGLAGVWEQYF | TGTGCCAGCAGCGTAGGCCTAGCGGGAGTATGGGAGCAGTACTTC
TRBJ2-1 | TRBD2 | 14 | few | TRBV11-2 | CASSLDLGRGEQFF | TGTGCCAGCAGCTTAGATCTGGGGAGGGGTGAGCAGTTCTTC
TRBJ1-5 | - | 14 | - | TRBV2 | CASSAGGGGQPQHF | TGTGCCAGCAGCGCGGGAGGAGGCGGACAGCCCCAGCATTTT
TRBJ2-2 | TRBD2 | 17 | - | TRBV7-3 | CASSPYGTSGNTGELFF | TGTGCCAGCAGCCCGTACGGGACTAGCGGGAACACCGGGGAGCTGTTTTTT
TRBJ2-2 | TRBD1 | 15 | - | TRBV10-3 | CAIRGTGVNTGELFF | TGTGCCATCAGGGGGACAGGAGTTAACACCGGGGAGCTGTTTTTT
TRBJ2-1 | - | 14 | - | TRBV9 | CASSFSAEGHEQFF | TGTGCCAGCAGTTTTTCGGCGGAGGGCCATGAGCAGTTCTTC
TRBJ1-5 | - | 14 | - | TRBV5-6 | CASSLMGAGQPQHF | TGTGCCAGCAGCTTGATGGGGGCCGGTCAGCCCCAGCATTTT
TRBJ2-3 | - | 16 | - | TRBV5-1 | CASSPGSSESTDTQYF | TGCGCCAGCAGCCCGGGATCTAGCGAAAGCACAGATACGCAGTATTTT
TRBJ1-1 | - | 15 | - | TRBV11-2 | CASSLSSRKSTEAFF | TGTGCCAGCAGCTTGTCGTCCAGAAAGAGCACTGAAGCTTTCTTT
TRBJ1-2 | - | 15 | few | TRBV6-1 | CASIQPGGANYGYTF | TGTGCCAGCATTCAACCCGGGGGAGCTAACTATGGCTACACCTTC
TRBJ2-7 | - | 12 | - | TRBV28 | CASSLFPHEQYF | TGTGCCAGCAGTTTATTTCCTCACGAGCAGTACTTC